This T cell receptor (beta chain) was sequenced for a study of T cell responses to AZD1222 COVID-19 vaccine. Across the whole study: Pooling was applied to second doses at about 4 or about 12 weeks. Study outcomes and limitations: In the spike-specific TCR repertoire, nearly half reportedly target unmutated variant regions. Clonal diversity may have been underestimated, and the donors were mostly white British, with more females than males. Spike-wide vaccine-associated CD4 TCRs dominated at 160-218 and 743-854.

A word on this clone: Its cognate antigen is unknown.

TCRdb keeps only in-frame clones here, not all; method: immunoSEQ multiplex PCR. The repertoire holds some 130,000 clones, with approximately 83% as singletons. With V trimmed by 4 bases and J by 0 bases, 10 bases remained unmatched. The CDR3 has 18 amino acids. Looked up from germline, CDR1 is SGHVS and CDR2 is FNYEAQ. Sequences were derived from peripheral blood, sampled on day 0 of AZD1222 vaccination. The sequence derives from an adult in good health. This chain connects TRBV7-6 to TRBJ2-1, with TRBD2 identical over 9 bases. The DNA of the CDR3 is TGTGCCAGCAGCTCTAGCCTACCGCGGGGGGGCTCCTACAATGAGCAGTTCTTC. As protein: CASSSSLPRGGSYNEQFF.